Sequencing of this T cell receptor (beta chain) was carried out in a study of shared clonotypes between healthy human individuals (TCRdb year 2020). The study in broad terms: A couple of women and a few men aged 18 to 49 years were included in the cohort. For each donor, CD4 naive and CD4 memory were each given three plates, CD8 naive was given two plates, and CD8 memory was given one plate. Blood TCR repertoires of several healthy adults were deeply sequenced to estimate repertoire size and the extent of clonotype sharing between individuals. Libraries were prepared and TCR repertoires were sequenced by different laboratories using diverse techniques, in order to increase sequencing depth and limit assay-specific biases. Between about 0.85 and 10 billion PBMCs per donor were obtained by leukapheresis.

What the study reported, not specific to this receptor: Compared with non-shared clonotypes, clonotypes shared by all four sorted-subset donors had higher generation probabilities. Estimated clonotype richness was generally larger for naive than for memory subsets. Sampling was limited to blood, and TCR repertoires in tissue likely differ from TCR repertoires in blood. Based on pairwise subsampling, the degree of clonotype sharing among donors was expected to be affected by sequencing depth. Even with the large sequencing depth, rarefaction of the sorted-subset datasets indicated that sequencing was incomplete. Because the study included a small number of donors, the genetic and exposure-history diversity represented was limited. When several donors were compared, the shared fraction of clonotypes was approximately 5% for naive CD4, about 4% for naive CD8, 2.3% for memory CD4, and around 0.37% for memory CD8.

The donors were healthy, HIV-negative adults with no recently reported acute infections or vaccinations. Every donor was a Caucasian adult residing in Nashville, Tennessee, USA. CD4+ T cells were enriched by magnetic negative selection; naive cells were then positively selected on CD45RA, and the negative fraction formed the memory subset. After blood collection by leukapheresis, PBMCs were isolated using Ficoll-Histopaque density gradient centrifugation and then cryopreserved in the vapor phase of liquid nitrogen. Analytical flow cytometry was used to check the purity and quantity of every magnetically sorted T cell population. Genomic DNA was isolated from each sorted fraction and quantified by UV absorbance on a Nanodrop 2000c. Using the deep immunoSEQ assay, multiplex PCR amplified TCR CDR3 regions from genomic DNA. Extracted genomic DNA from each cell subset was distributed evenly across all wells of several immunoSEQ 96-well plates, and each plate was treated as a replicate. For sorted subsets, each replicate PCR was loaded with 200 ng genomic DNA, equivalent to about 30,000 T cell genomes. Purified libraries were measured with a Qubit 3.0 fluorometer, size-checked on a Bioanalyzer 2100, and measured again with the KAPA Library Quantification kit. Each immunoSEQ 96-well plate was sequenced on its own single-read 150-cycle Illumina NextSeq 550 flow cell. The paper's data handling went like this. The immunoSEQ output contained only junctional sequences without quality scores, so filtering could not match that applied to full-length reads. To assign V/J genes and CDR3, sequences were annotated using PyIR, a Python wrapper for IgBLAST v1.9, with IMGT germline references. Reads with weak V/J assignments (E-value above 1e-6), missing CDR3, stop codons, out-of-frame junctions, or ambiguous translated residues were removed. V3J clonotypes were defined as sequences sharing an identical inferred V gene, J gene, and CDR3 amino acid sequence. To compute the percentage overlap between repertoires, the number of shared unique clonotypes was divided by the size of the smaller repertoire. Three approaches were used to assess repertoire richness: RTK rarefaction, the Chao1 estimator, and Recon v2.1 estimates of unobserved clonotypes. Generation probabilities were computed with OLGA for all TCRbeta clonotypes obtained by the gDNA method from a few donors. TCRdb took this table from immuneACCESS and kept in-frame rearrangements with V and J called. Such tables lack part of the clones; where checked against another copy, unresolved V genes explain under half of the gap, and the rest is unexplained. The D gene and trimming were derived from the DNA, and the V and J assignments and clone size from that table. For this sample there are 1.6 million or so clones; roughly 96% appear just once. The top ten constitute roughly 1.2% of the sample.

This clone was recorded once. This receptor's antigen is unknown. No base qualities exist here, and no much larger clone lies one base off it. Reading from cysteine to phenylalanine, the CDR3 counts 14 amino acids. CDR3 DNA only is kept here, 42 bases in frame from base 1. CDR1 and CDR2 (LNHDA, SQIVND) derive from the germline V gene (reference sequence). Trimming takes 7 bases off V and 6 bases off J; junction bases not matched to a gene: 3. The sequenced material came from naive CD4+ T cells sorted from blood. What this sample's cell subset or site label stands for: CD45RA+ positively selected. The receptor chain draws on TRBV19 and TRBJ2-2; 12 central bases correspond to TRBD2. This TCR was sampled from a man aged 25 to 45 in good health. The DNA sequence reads TGTGCCAGTATGACTAGCGGGAGATCCGGGGAGCTGTTTTTT. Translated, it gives CASMTSGRSGELFF.